The 26 T cell receptor beta chains presented below share a single source sample, sequenced in a study of T cell responses to AZD1222 COVID-19 vaccine. Clones were read by immunoSEQ multiplex PCR, and TCRdb kept only the in-frame ones, dropping some. Counted here are around 110,000 clones, 88% occurring once; the ten biggest clones make up about a tenth. The sample here was peripheral blood, taken on day 0 of AZD1222 vaccination. Every receptor here comes from an adult in good health.

The V call is TRBV5-1, the J call TRBJ1-4; tentatively, D is TRBD1 (6 bases). This CDR3 has 14 residues. The germline V gene encodes CDR1 SGHRS and CDR2 YFSETQ. Trimming pared 2 bases from V and 7 bases from J, leaving 12 bases between. The CDR3: CASSFGGAIEKLFF. DNA for the CDR3: TGCGCCAGCAGCTTCGGGGGGGCTATTGAAAAACTGTTTTTT.

The chain combines TRBV6-5 with TRBJ1-4; perhaps TRBD1 as D (5 bases). Germline-derived CDR1 and CDR2 are MNHEY and SVGAGI. The CDR3 has 14 amino acids. V lost 2 bases and J lost 2, with 6 bases in between. The CDR3 DNA follows: TGTGCCAGCAGTTACGGGGGTACTAATGAAAAACTGTTTTTT. Amino acids: CASSYGGTNEKLFF.

The chain uses TRBV19 and TRBJ1-5; TRBD1 is a possible D gene (6 bases). The CDR3 has 14 amino acids. Trimming removed 6 bases at V and 1 base at J, with 10 bases between. The germline CDR1 and CDR2 sequences are LNHDA and SQIVND (reference sequence). Written as DNA, the CDR3 is TGTGCCAGTAGGCAGGGGTTGAGCAATCAGCCCCAGCATTTT. Translated: CASRQGLSNQPQHF.

V usage is TRBV18 and J usage is TRBJ1-1; a weak D match, TRBD1 (6 bases). The CDR3 contains 13 residues. V was clipped by 9 bases and J by 1 base, with 12 bases between them. CDR1 is KGHSH and CDR2 is LQKENI in the germline V gene. CDR3 residues: CASSGVGNTEAFF. The CDR3 bases are TGTGCCAGTTCAGGGGTCGGGAACACTGAAGCTTTCTTT.

The table lists this clone with a few counts. The J gene is TRBJ2-1, the V gene TRBV5-1, with 10 positions matching TRBD2. CDR3 length: 16 amino acids. V lost 4 bases and J lost 4; bases outside the gene matches: 8. Germline loops: CDR1 SGHRS, CDR2 YFSETQ. The DNA of the CDR3 is TGCGCCAGCAGCGTTACCGGGACTAGCGCTTACAATGAGCAGTTCTTC. It yields the protein CASSVTGTSAYNEQFF.

This clone has only a few counts. CDR3 DNA: TGTGCCAGCAGCTTAGTACCCTCAACTAATGAAAAACTGTTTTTT. Its translation is CASSLVPSTNEKLFF. The chain employs TRBV7-2 and TRBJ1-4; D is undetermined. Trimming shortened V by 1 base and J by 0 bases, and 6 bases separated the two germline ends. The CDR3 spans 15 residues. CDR1 is SGHTA and CDR2 is FQGNSA in the germline V gene.

V and J are TRBV15 and TRBJ2-3, with TRBD1 identical over 9 bases. V lost 6 bases and J lost 2; bases outside the gene matches: 6. Germline V gives CDR1 LNHNV, CDR2 YYDKDF (reference sequence). CDR3 length: 15 amino acids. CDR3 in amino acids: CATSPQGADTDTQYF. CDR3 in DNA: TGTGCCACCAGTCCACAGGGGGCAGACACAGATACGCAGTATTTT.

The chain carries TRBV11-2 and TRBJ2-7; TRBD2 agrees at 7 bases. Germline CDR1 SGHAT, CDR2 FQNNGV. The V gene end was trimmed by 1 base and the J gene end by 1 base; junction bases not matched to a gene: 4. This CDR3 has 15 amino acids. CDR3 protein: CASSLGEGRSYEQYF. The CDR3, as DNA: TGTGCCAGCAGCTTAGGGGAGGGCCGTTCCTACGAGCAGTACTTC.

The chain couples TRBV29-1 to TRBJ1-2, with 9 bases identical to TRBD1. The trim removed 7 bases at V and 0 bases at J, leaving 3 bases unmatched. This CDR3 comprises 13 residues. Germline CDR1 and CDR2: SQVTM and ANQGSEA. For the CDR3, the DNA is TGCAGCGCAGGGACAGGGACTAACTATGGCTACACCTTC. It yields the protein CSAGTGTNYGYTF.

The CDR3 loop reads CASSLDVGTTYNEQFF. The CDR3 DNA is TGCGCCAGCAGCTTGGATGTGGGTACCACCTACAATGAGCAGTTCTTC. The rearrangement joins TRBV5-1 to TRBJ2-1; no clear D gene. The V end was cut by 0 bases, the J end by 2 bases, with 12 bases between. Looked up from germline, CDR1 is SGHRS and CDR2 is YFSETQ. This CDR3 comprises 16 residues.

The chain carries TRBV3-1 (or the pseudogene TRBV3-2) and TRBJ1-2, with a weak D call TRBD1 (5 bases). The V end lost 4 bases, the J end lost 4 bases, and 10 bases lay between the germline ends. Germline CDR1 is LGHDT and CDR2 is YNNKEL (reference sequence). The CDR3 loop spans 13 amino acids. This CDR3 is CASSPDSFYGYTF. In DNA, the CDR3 is TGTGCCAGCAGCCCTGACAGCTTCTATGGCTACACCTTC.

This chain connects TRBV6-5 to TRBJ1-2; D remains unclear. Trimming cost V 8 bases and J 1 base, with 14 bases left between them. The CDR3 spans 14 residues. Germline V gene lookup returns CDR1 MNHEY and CDR2 SVGAGI. In DNA, the CDR3 is TGTGCCAGCTCTCCTTGGAAGGATAACTATGGCTACACCTTC. Translation: CASSPWKDNYGYTF.

The chain links TRBV30 to TRBJ1-1; D call uncertain. V shed 3 bases and J shed 0 bases, with 8 bases lying between them. The CDR3 length is 13 residues. Germline values: CDR1 GTSNPN, CDR2 SVGIG (reference sequence). The CDR3 spells CAWREQVNTEAFF. DNA of the CDR3: TGTGCCTGGAGGGAGCAAGTGAACACTGAAGCTTTCTTT.

The chain carries TRBV28 and TRBJ1-1; maybe TRBD1 (5 bases). This CDR3 has 14 amino acids. V shed 4 bases and J shed 8 bases, with 17 bases lying between them. In germline, CDR1 is MDHEN, CDR2 SYDVKM. The CDR3 DNA sequence: TGTGCCAGCAGTTCCCAACCCCGGGACCAGGAAGCTTTCTTT. It specifies CASSSQPRDQEAFF.

The rearrangement links TRBV3-1 (or the pseudogene TRBV3-2) to TRBJ1-1; 9 bases fit TRBD1. The length of the CDR3 is 12 residues. Losses at the gene ends were 1 base for V and 11 bases for J; bases not matched to a gene: 2. Germline CDR1 is LGHDT and CDR2 is YNNKEL (reference sequence). CDR3 sequence reads: CASSQGDRAAFF. In DNA, the CDR3 is TGTGCCAGCAGCCAAGGGGACAGGGCGGCTTTCTTT.

In this sample, this clone turned up a few times. In nucleotides, the CDR3 is TGTGCCAGCAGTTCCTTCGGACCCCTTTATGGCTACACCTTC. Amino acid sequence: CASSSFGPLYGYTF. The chain has TRBV28 and TRBJ1-2, with D unresolved. Trimming shortened V by 4 bases and J by 5 bases, and 14 bases separated the two germline ends. The length of the CDR3 is 14 residues. Germline-derived CDR1 and CDR2 are MDHEN and SYDVKM.

The chain carries TRBV5-1 and TRBJ2-2; TRBD1 matches at 7 bases. The CDR3 runs 15 residues. Looked up from germline, CDR1 is SGHRS and CDR2 is YFSETQ. V shed 2 bases and J 4 bases; nucleotides not matched to a gene: 5. This CDR3 reads CASSFGDRATGELFF. In nucleotides, the CDR3 is TGCGCCAGCAGCTTCGGAGACAGGGCCACCGGGGAGCTGTTTTTT.

This chain links TRBV11-1 with TRBJ2-7; D gene ambiguous. Germline CDR1 SGHAT, CDR2 FQDESV (reference sequence). V was clipped by 5 bases and J by 2 bases, with 4 bases between them. The CDR3 sequence is 11 residues long. Here the CDR3 DNA reads TGTGCCAGCAGCACAACCTACGAGCAGTACTTC. This encodes CASSTTYEQYF.

The chain links TRBV29-1 to TRBJ2-3; D remains ambiguous. Between the trimmed V and J ends, which lost 7 bases and 2 bases, there was a span of 4 bases. The CDR3 has 10 amino acids. Germline values: CDR1 SQVTM, CDR2 ANQGSEA. CDR3 protein: CSAYTDTQYF. CDR3 in DNA: TGCAGCGCCTACACAGATACGCAGTATTTT.

This chain uses TRBV7-9 with TRBJ2-7; D is possibly TRBD1 (5 bases). The CDR3 spans 13 residues. Germline-derived CDR1 and CDR2 are SEHNR and FQNEAQ (reference sequence). The V end was cut by 9 bases, the J end by 4 bases, with 16 bases between. This CDR3 reads CASERGPGYEQYF. CDR3 bases: TGTGCCAGTGAAAGGGGCCCCGGGTACGAGCAGTACTTC.

The chain joins TRBV6-5 to TRBJ2-7, with TRBD2 identical over 8 bases. Trimming at V came to 0 bases and at J to 2 bases, leaving 3 bases not matched to a gene. The CDR3 runs to 15 residues. The germline V gene encodes CDR1 MNHEY and CDR2 SVGAGI. This CDR3 is CASSYSSGNPYEQYF. In DNA form, the CDR3 reads TGTGCCAGCAGTTACTCTAGCGGGAACCCCTACGAGCAGTACTTC.

J is TRBJ2-5 and V is TRBV15, with D perhaps TRBD2 (5 bases). From germline, CDR1 is LNHNV and CDR2 YYDKDF (reference sequence). Trimming took 6 bases from V and 5 from J, leaving 13 bases between them. The CDR3 runs to 13 residues. The CDR3 region is CATRVAPKETQYF. CDR3 in DNA: TGTGCCACCAGGGTAGCGCCCAAGGAGACCCAGTACTTC.

This chain uses TRBV27 with TRBJ1-5; TRBD1 might be the D (5 bases). V shed 5 bases and J shed 4 bases, with 9 bases lying between them. This CDR3 is 13 amino acids long. Germline V lookup: CDR1 MNHEY, CDR2 SMNVEV (reference sequence). The CDR3 loop is CASSRGGNQPQHF. As DNA, the CDR3 is TGTGCCAGCAGTCGGGGGGGGAATCAGCCCCAGCATTTT.

As DNA, the CDR3 is TGTGCCAGCAGCGTAGGAGTTAGGGGGGAGGGAGAGACCCAGTACTTC. Protein sequence: CASSVGVRGEGETQYF. The rearrangement joins TRBV9 to TRBJ2-5, with D perhaps TRBD2 (7 bases). The V end lost 0 bases, the J end lost 4 bases, and 16 bases lay between the germline ends. The CDR3 totals 16 residues. CDR1 SGDLS and CDR2 YYNGEE come from the germline V gene.

This clone was detected only once. The chain carries TRBV5-4 and TRBJ2-3; D is possibly TRBD2 (6 bases). The CDR3 runs 13 residues. Trimming shortened V by 4 bases and J by 6 bases, and 12 bases separated the two germline ends. Per germline, CDR1 SGHNT and CDR2 YYREEE (reference sequence). The CDR3 spells CASSTGDSDTQYF. CDR3 DNA: TGTGCCAGCAGCACGGGGGACTCTGATACGCAGTATTTT. The variable domain in full, completed from reference TRBV5-4 and TRBJ2-3, reads ETGVTQSPTHLIKTRGQQVTLRCSSQSGHNTVSWYQQALGQGPQFIFQYYREEENGRGNFPPRFSGLQFPNYSSELNVNALELDDSALYLCASSTGDSDTQYFGPGTRLTVL.

The chain recombines TRBV24-1 with TRBJ1-4; D gene uncertain. The ends were cut back, 7 bases at V and 1 base at J, with 12 bases in the middle. Germline loops: CDR1 KGHDR, CDR2 SFDVKD. The length of the CDR3 is 15 residues. CDR3 bases: TGTGCCACCAGGGCTAGATCGATAACTAATGAAAAACTGTTTTTT. Protein product: CATRARSITNEKLFF.